This T cell receptor (beta chain) was identified during a study of PD-L1 blockade in urothelial cancer (dated by TCRdb to the late 2010s). Notes on the research overall: All patients started therapy in about 2014 and received atezolizumab 1,200 mg intravenously every 3 weeks. An ECOG performance status of 0 or 1 was recorded for the patients, and 0 to 3 prior chemotherapy regimens had been received by the patients. Durable clinical benefit was defined as progression-free survival longer than 6 months, and TCR features were also tested against progression-free and overall survival. A median of about 150,000 T cells and some 84,000 unique TCRs was obtained from blood samples, and a median clonality of roughly 0.082 was observed. Approximately 29 patients had pretreatment blood TCR-seq, some 25 had at least one posttreatment blood collection, and some 25 had tumor TCR-seq. The study was an exploratory multi-omic analysis of somatic, immune and clinical correlates of response to PD-L1 blockade with atezolizumab in urothelial cancer. About 85% of the 29 patients were identified as males with urothelial cancer of bladder origin, and a prior smoking history was reported by 18 of 29 patients. About 10 patients achieved durable clinical benefit and approximately 20 did not. Whole exome sequencing and RNA sequencing of pretreatment tumors were performed alongside TCR sequencing in the same patients. TCR sequencing covered pretreatment tumor samples and matched, serially collected peripheral blood taken before and after atezolizumab treatment. Blood samples were analyzed at 3 weeks after treatment start (second dose) and at 6 weeks after treatment start.

Results the study describes overall, beyond this receptor: Because the sample size was small (n ≈ 27) and many exploratory analyses were performed, the results are intended to be hypothesis-generating. Improved progression-free and overall survival was associated with having pretreatment peripheral blood TCR clonality below the median. At 3 weeks after the start of treatment, tumor-associated TCR clones in peripheral blood had expanded more in patients with durable benefit (n ≈ 20, p = 0.022).

According to the study, the label for this sample's time point signals: pretreatment peripheral blood. A total of 29 patients with locally advanced or metastatic urothelial carcinoma, treated at Memorial Sloan Kettering on a trial protocol, made up the cohort. Peripheral blood mononuclear cells were collected pretreatment and during treatment, with between 1 and 8 total time points obtained per patient. The Qiagen DNeasy Blood extraction kit was used to purify genomic DNA from total PBMCs and tumor samples. PBMCs were collected pretreatment and during treatment, and were isolated and stored as previously described. Turning to this clone: Which antigen it targets is not known. No much larger clonotype is one base removed from it; base qualities were not supplied.

Synthetic TCR analog templates were spiked into each PCR so that absolute template abundance could be estimated from read counts. TCRbeta CDR3 regions were amplified from genomic DNA with bias-controlled V and J gene primers using the immunoSEQ assay. Sequencing of rearranged TCRbeta segments was done at approximately 20X coverage. Per the source publication's procedure: Sequencing errors were corrected by clustering, and CDR3s were annotated against IMGT so that V, D and J genes could be assigned. Downstream analyses used only productive TCRbeta rearrangements and left out out-of-frame or stop-codon sequences. To compute clonality, Shannon entropy was normalized by the log of the number of unique productive sequences and then subtracted from one. Clones differing between time points or between blood and tumor were identified using Fisher's exact test with Benjamini-Hochberg correction, with an adjusted p below 0.01 applied as the threshold. TCRdb took over this immuneACCESS table, retaining in-frame rearrangements with V and J assigned. Such tables are incomplete; in checked studies, under half of the missing clones stem from an unresolved V gene, and the remainder is unexplained. The DNA gave D and trimming, while V, J and clone size come from that table. The sample table holds around 130,000 clones, of which approximately 84% were seen once. Jointly, the top ten make up about 2.9% of the sample.

V has 3 bases trimmed and J has 5 bases trimmed; junction bases matching no gene number 8. The CDR3 contains 15 residues, cysteine and phenylalanine counted. Of the read, only the CDR3 DNA is kept; its 45 bases are in frame from base 1. Per the germline V gene (reference sequence), GTSNPN is the CDR1 and SVGIG is the CDR2. Sequenced here: PBMCs, sampled around atezolizumab (anti-PD-L1) treatment. The sequence came from a man in his fifties or sixties with urothelial cancer. This sequence uses TRBV30 and TRBJ2-2, and 8 junction bases match TRBD1. The CDR3 protein sequence reads: CAWRKTGGRTGELFF. The DNA sequence is TGTGCCTGGAGAAAAACAGGGGGGCGGACCGGGGAGCTGTTTTTT. Where the CDR3 stops, the reference TRBV30 and TRBJ2-2 genes take over; the full variable domain is SQTIHQWPATLVQPVGSPLSLECTVEGTSNPNLYWYRQAAGRGLQLLFYSVGIGQISSEVPQNLSASRPQDRQFILSSKKLLLSDSGFYLCAWRKTGGRTGELFFGEGSRLTVL.